This T cell receptor beta chain came from a study of molecular identifiers for immune sequencing clone quantification. V was clipped by 4 bases and J by 8 bases; unmatched bases: 9. Germline V gives CDR1 PRHDT, CDR2 FYEKMQ (reference sequence). This CDR3 contains 15 residues. TCRdb itself ran the PCR reads through MiXCR, one entry per CDR3 protein. Of around 320,000 distinct CDR3 sequences listed, 24% were seen once; the top ten hold around 0.74%. V is TRBV13 and J is TRBJ2-1; 9 nucleotides line up with TRBD2. The TCR comes from a human donor in good health. Some libraries in this study had Jurkat cell RNA spiked in. Sequencing was carried out using naive CD8+ T cells from blood, with Jurkat cell RNA spiked in. The subset was: FACS-sorted CD8+CD4-CCR7+CD45RA+ naive T cells. The CDR3 DNA reads as TGTGCCAGCAGCTCTATAGCGGGGGCGGTAGATGAGCAGTTCTTC. Translating it yields CASSSIAGAVDEQFF.